This section outlines one TCR beta chain sequence together with its context. The data belong to a study of technical replicates of blood from several donors. CDR3 length: 13 residues. Germline CDR1 and CDR2: LGHNT and FRNRAP. V was trimmed by 1 base and J by 10 bases, leaving 8 bases between them. Profiled with immunoSEQ multiplex PCR; TCRdb holds only in-frame clones, not every one. Of approximately 100,000 clones listed, roughly 95% were seen once; the top ten hold 0.2% to 0.25%. The source material was T cells isolated from PBMCs. The chain is built from TRBV12-5 and TRBJ1-6; the D is unclear. This receptor was identified in a human donor in good health. In DNA form, the CDR3 reads TGTGCTAGTGGTTTGGAGGGAGGCTCACCCCTCCACTTT. Translating it yields CASGLEGGSPLHF.